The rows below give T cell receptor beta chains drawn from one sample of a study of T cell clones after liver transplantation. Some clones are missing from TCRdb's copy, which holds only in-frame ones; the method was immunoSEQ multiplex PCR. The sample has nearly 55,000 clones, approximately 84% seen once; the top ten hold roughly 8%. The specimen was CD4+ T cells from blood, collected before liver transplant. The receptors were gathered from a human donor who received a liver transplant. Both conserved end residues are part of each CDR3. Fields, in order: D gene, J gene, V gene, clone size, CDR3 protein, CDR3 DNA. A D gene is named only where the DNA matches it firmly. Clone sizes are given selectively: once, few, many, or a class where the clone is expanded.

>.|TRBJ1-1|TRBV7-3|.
CASSSPGNTEAFF
TGTGCCAGCAGCTCGCCAGGGAACACTGAAGCTTTCTTT
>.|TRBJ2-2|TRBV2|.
CASRGPGAAGELFF
TGTGCCAGCAGAGGCCCAGGGGCCGCCGGGGAGCTGTTTTTT
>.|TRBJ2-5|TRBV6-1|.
CASSVARPETQYF
TGTGCCAGCAGTGTGGCGAGGCCAGAGACCCAGTACTTC
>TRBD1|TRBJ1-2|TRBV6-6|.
CASIPRTGLYGYTF
TGTGCCAGCATCCCTAGGACAGGGCTTTATGGCTACACCTTC
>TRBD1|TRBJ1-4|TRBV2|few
CASSRRDREKLFF
TGTGCCAGCAGTCGAAGGGACAGGGAAAAACTGTTTTTT
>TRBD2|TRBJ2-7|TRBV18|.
CASSSGTSSYEQYF
TGTGCCAGCTCGTCCGGGACTAGCTCCTACGAGCAGTACTTC
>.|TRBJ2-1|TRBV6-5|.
CASSYGALSYNEQFF
TGTGCCAGCAGTTACGGAGCACTCTCCTACAATGAGCAGTTCTTC
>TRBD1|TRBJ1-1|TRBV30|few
CAWKRGPVSTEAFF
TGTGCCTGGAAAAGGGGGCCGGTTTCCACTGAAGCTTTCTTT
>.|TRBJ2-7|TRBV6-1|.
CASSVTSFTYEQYF
TGTGCCAGCAGTGTTACCAGTTTTACCTACGAGCAGTACTTC
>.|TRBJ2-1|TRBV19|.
CASRNTGYNEQFF
TGTGCCAGTAGAAATACAGGGTACAATGAGCAGTTCTTC
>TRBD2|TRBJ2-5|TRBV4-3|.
CASSRGASGGGETQYF
TGCGCCAGCAGCCGGGGGGCGAGCGGGGGGGGTGAGACCCAGTACTTC
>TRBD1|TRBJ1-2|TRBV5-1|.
CASSLGTGENYGYTF
TGCGCCAGCAGCCTCGGGACAGGGGAAAACTATGGCTACACCTTC
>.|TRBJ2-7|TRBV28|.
CASSSSAGHPSYEQYF
TGTGCCAGCAGTTCCTCGGCGGGGCACCCCTCCTACGAGCAGTACTTC
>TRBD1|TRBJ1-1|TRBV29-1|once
CSVTGDRGRMNTEAFF
TGCAGCGTGACCGGGGACAGGGGAAGGATGAACACTGAAGCTTTCTTT
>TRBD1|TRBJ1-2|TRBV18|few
CASSPSRTGNGYTF
TGTGCCAGCTCACCAAGTAGGACAGGGAATGGCTACACCTTC
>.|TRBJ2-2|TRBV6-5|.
CASRGSFSNTGELFF
TGTGCCAGCCGCGGAAGCTTCTCGAACACCGGGGAGCTGTTTTTT
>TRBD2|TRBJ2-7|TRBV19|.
CASARLAGVNEQYF
TGTGCCAGCGCGAGACTAGCGGGGGTAAACGAGCAGTACTTC
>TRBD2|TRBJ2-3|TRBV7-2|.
CASSLVGTSGGLDTQYF
TGTGCCAGCAGCTTAGTTGGCACTAGCGGGGGATTAGATACGCAGTATTTT
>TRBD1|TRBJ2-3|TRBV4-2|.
CASSPGTGLDTQYF
TGTGCCAGCAGCCCCGGGACAGGGCTGGATACGCAGTATTTT
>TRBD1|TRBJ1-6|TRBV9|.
CASSPPPGQPLSSYNSPLHF
TGTGCCAGCAGCCCCCCCCCGGGACAGCCTCTCAGCTCCTATAATTCACCCCTCCACTTT
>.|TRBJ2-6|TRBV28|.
CASMWGADSGANVLTF
TGTGCCAGCATGTGGGGAGCGGACTCTGGGGCCAACGTCCTGACTTTC
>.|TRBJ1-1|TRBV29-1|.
CSVKRGYTEAFF
TGCAGCGTTAAGAGAGGGTACACTGAAGCTTTCTTT
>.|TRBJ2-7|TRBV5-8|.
CASSMDSSYEQYF
TGTGCCAGCAGCATGGACAGCTCCTACGAGCAGTACTTC
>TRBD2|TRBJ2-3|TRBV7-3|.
CASSAQAGSTDTQYF
TGTGCCAGCAGCGCACAAGCGGGGAGCACAGATACGCAGTATTTT
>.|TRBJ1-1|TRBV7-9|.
CASSTGTVENTEAFF
TGTGCCAGCAGCACAGGGACGGTGGAAAACACTGAAGCTTTCTTT
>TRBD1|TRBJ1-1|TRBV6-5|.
CASSTPGTGPPEAFF
TGTGCCAGTAGTACACCCGGGACAGGTCCCCCTGAAGCTTTCTTT
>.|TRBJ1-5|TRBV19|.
CASSIQGYSNQPQHF
TGTGCCAGTAGTATACAGGGATATAGCAATCAGCCCCAGCATTTT
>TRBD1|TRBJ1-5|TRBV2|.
CASSEGTGGFNQPQHF
TGTGCCAGCAGTGAGGGGACAGGGGGCTTCAATCAGCCCCAGCATTTT
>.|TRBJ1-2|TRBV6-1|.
CASSVQVVGYTF
TGTGCCAGCAGTGTGCAGGTTGTAGGCTACACCTTC
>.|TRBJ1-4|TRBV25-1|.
CASREGGTASEKLFF
TGTGCCAGCAGGGAGGGTGGGACGGCTTCCGAAAAACTGTTTTTT
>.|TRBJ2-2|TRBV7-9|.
CASSLAGYTGELFF
TGTGCCAGCAGCTTAGCGGGGTACACCGGGGAGCTGTTTTTT
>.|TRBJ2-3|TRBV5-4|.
CASSLSTDTQYF
TGTGCCAGCAGCTTGAGCACAGATACGCAGTATTTT
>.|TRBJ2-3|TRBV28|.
CASSPLERTGNTQYF
TGTGCCAGCAGTCCCTTAGAACGGACCGGGAATACGCAGTATTTT
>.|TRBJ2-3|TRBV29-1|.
CSVERSAGSTDTQYF
TGCAGCGTTGAAAGGTCGGCGGGAAGCACAGATACGCAGTATTTT